Presented here are 29 T cell receptor beta chains from one specimen sequenced in a study of shared clonotypes between healthy human individuals. Sequenced by immunoSEQ multiplex PCR; TCRdb stores in-frame clones only, minus some. The sample comprises a few million clones, approximately 90% of which are singletons, and around 0.14% rests with the top ten. The specimen sequenced was naive CD4+ T cells sorted from blood. Stated subset: CD45RA+ positively selected. Receptors were obtained from a man aged 18 to 29 in good health.

This clone was observed a single time. The chain links TRBV29-1 to TRBJ2-3; D not certain. V was cut by 2 bases and J by 14 bases, with 5 bases left in between. CDR1 is SQVTM and CDR2 is ANQGSEA in the germline V gene. This CDR3 comprises 8 residues. The DNA for the CDR3 is TGCAGCGTTGAACTGGGGTATTTT. Residues: CSVELGYF.

This clone was seen only a few times. This rearrangement joins TRBV2 to TRBJ1-1, with D tentatively TRBD1 (6 bases). V lost 7 bases to trimming and J lost 4 bases, with 13 bases between them. The CDR3 spans 13 residues. Germline CDR1 is SNHLY and CDR2 is FYNNEI. CDR3 sequence reads: CASIYRESTEAFF. For the CDR3, the DNA is TGTGCCAGCATTTACAGGGAGAGCACTGAAGCTTTCTTT. The full variable domain, with the rest looked up from reference TRBV2 and TRBJ1-1, is EPEVTQTPSHQVTQMGQEVILRCVPISNHLYFYWYRQILGQKVEFLVSFYNNEISEKSEIFDDQFSVERPDGSNFTLKIRSTKLEDSAMYFCASIYRESTEAFFGQGTRLTVV.

This chain uses TRBV4-1 with TRBJ2-7; 9 nucleotides agree with TRBD2. Trimming removed 3 bases from V and 3 bases from J; junction bases left unmatched: 6. Per the germline V gene, CDR1 is MGHRA and CDR2 is YSYEKL. The CDR3 totals 15 residues. The CDR3 here is CASSQSSGAVYEQYF. CDR3 bases: TGCGCCAGCAGCCAGTCTAGCGGGGCAGTCTACGAGCAGTACTTC.

The V and J genes are TRBV5-4 and TRBJ2-7; 11 positions agree with TRBD2. CDR1 SGHNT and CDR2 YYREEE come from the germline V gene (reference sequence). CDR3 length: 15 residues. The trim removed 4 bases at V and 2 bases at J, leaving 5 bases unmatched. The DNA for the CDR3 is TGTGCCAGCAGCCCGGCTAGCGGGGGGCCCTACGAGCAGTACTTC. Encoded protein: CASSPASGGPYEQYF.

This clone was picked up one time. This CDR3 is CASSQDKGATDTQYF. The CDR3 DNA reads as TGCGCCAGCAGCCAAGACAAGGGAGCCACAGATACGCAGTATTTT. The rearrangement links TRBV4-3 to TRBJ2-3, with a tentative D call TRBD2 (5 bases). Trimming pared 0 bases from V and 2 bases from J, leaving 9 bases between. From germline, CDR1 is LGHNA and CDR2 YSLEER. This CDR3 region has 15 residues.

This chain uses TRBV7-9 with TRBJ2-7; TRBD2 agrees at 11 bases. This CDR3 is 13 amino acids long. V gave up 10 bases and J gave up 6 bases; unmatched junction bases: 8. Germline V gene data show CDR1 as SEHNR and CDR2 as FQNEAQ (reference sequence). CDR3 nucleotides: TGTGCCATCGCACTAGCGGGAGAACTCGAGCAGTACTTC. Translating it yields CAIALAGELEQYF.

The chain recombines TRBV30 with TRBJ1-2, with a possible D match to TRBD1 (6 bases). Germline lookup yields CDR1 GTSNPN and CDR2 SVGIG (reference sequence). This CDR3 has 12 residues. Trimming took 2 bases from V and 7 from J, leaving 11 bases between them. The CDR3 DNA sequence: TGTGCCTGGAGTCCCAGGGGATCTGGCTACACCTTC. Translation: CAWSPRGSGYTF.

The V gene is TRBV7-2, the J gene TRBJ2-5; 9 bases line up with TRBD2. This CDR3 comprises 18 residues. Germline values: CDR1 SGHTA, CDR2 FQGNSA. V gave up 5 bases and J gave up 7 bases; unmatched junction bases: 20. This CDR3 is CASSSYPLAGVSSWTQYF. Here the CDR3 DNA reads TGTGCCAGCAGCAGCTACCCCTTAGCGGGAGTGTCCTCATGGACCCAGTACTTC.

On this clone: Additional DNA sequences in this sample encode the identical CDR3. V usage is TRBV5-5 and J usage is TRBJ2-1, with 12 bases lining up with TRBD2. The CDR3 consists of 15 residues. Trimming took 2 bases from V and 4 from J; bases not matched to a gene: 1. From germline, CDR1 is SGHKS and CDR2 YYEKEE (reference sequence). The CDR3 DNA follows: TGTGCCAGCAGCTTCGGGACTAGCGGGTACAATGAGCAGTTCTTC. Its protein product is CASSFGTSGYNEQFF.

This chain links TRBV9 with TRBJ2-5; the D call may be TRBD1 or TRBD2 (5 bases each). V shed 7 bases and J shed 0 bases, with 19 bases lying between them. Germline V gives CDR1 SGDLS, CDR2 YYNGEE. The CDR3 length is 16 residues. The CDR3 loop reads CASGRAGTPNQETQYF. The CDR3 bases are TGTGCCAGCGGCCGGGCCGGGACGCCCAACCAAGAGACCCAGTACTTC.

The chain carries TRBV5-4 and TRBJ2-7; D may match TRBD1 or TRBD2 (5 bases each). Germline V CDR1 and CDR2: SGHNT, YYREEE (reference sequence). V was pared by 5 bases and J by 2 bases, with 17 bases between. This CDR3 has 15 amino acids. The CDR3 DNA reads TGTGCCAGCAGTGAGGGGATCATGGACACCTACGAGCAGTACTTC. Its protein is CASSEGIMDTYEQYF. Together with reference TRBV5-4 and TRBJ2-7, the CDR3 gives the full variable domain: ETGVTQSPTHLIKTRGQQVTLRCSSQSGHNTVSWYQQALGQGPQFIFQYYREEENGRGNFPPRFSGLQFPNYSSELNVNALELDDSALYLCASSEGIMDTYEQYFGPGTRLTVT.

The chain uses TRBV7-8 and TRBJ1-6, with 7 bases aligning to TRBD1. CDR3 length: 14 residues. Germline lookup yields CDR1 SGHVS and CDR2 FQNEAQ. J lost 5 bases, V lost 7 bases, and 5 bases had no gene match. CDR3 amino acids: CASTRGQDNSPLHF. CDR3 in DNA: TGTGCCAGCACCCGCGGACAGGATAATTCACCCCTCCACTTT.

The chain employs TRBV10-3 and TRBJ1-1, with D uncertain. CDR1 and CDR2 (germline): ENHRY, SYGVKD. Deletions cut 9 bases from V and 1 base from J, with 18 bases between. The CDR3 contains 15 residues. The CDR3 coding sequence is TGTGCCATAACTAGAGCGGGCTCTACGAACACTGAAGCTTTCTTT. This encodes CAITRAGSTNTEAFF.

The genes are TRBV5-6 and TRBJ2-7, with D maybe TRBD2 (6 bases). Germline CDR1 is SGHDT and CDR2 is YYEEEE. V was pared by 5 bases and J by 3 bases, with 12 bases between. The CDR3 sequence is 13 residues long. CDR3 coding DNA: TGTGCCAGCAGGGGTAGCGGCCACTACGAGCAGTACTTC. Translation gives CASRGSGHYEQYF.

The V gene is TRBV27, the J gene TRBJ2-3, with 9 positions matching TRBD2. Looked up from germline, CDR1 is MNHEY and CDR2 is SMNVEV (reference sequence). Trimming took 4 bases from V and 0 from J; bases not matched to a gene: 11. The CDR3 extends over 18 amino acids. CDR3 region: CASSSASGNIRSTDTQYF. CDR3 nucleotide sequence: TGTGCCAGCAGTTCCGCTAGCGGGAACATACGAAGCACAGATACGCAGTATTTT.

This chain joins TRBV5-1 and TRBJ2-2; TRBD1 aligns across 8 bases. The CDR3 has 14 residues. Germline CDR1 is SGHRS and CDR2 is YFSETQ. V trimming: 4 bases; J trimming: 5 bases; junction bases outside the gene matches: 4. In DNA form, the CDR3 reads TGCGCCAGCAGCGCCGGGACAGGTACCGGGGAGCTGTTTTTT. Amino acids: CASSAGTGTGELFF.

Written as DNA, the CDR3 is TGTGCCAGTAGTACCGGACAGGGTCGGGGGTATAGCAATCAGCCCCAGCATTTT. Encoded protein: CASSTGQGRGYSNQPQHF. V is TRBV19 and J is TRBJ1-5, with 8 bases aligning to TRBD1. This CDR3 region has 18 residues. Germline V gives CDR1 LNHDA, CDR2 SQIVND (reference sequence). V lost 4 bases to trimming and J lost 0 bases; unmatched junction nucleotides: 11.

This chain uses TRBV5-4 with TRBJ2-5; D remains unclear. The V gene lost 1 base and the J gene lost 4 bases, with 11 bases spanning the gap. Germline V gene lookup returns CDR1 SGHNT and CDR2 YYREEE (reference sequence). This CDR3 comprises 14 residues. The CDR3 bases are TGTGCCAGCAGCTTGAATACGCGAAGAGAGACCCAGTACTTC. Protein sequence: CASSLNTRRETQYF.

J is TRBJ2-2 and V is TRBV25-1; D could derive from TRBD1 or TRBD2 (5 bases each). Germline lookup yields CDR1 MGHDK and CDR2 SYGVNS. Trimming took off 1 base at V and 11 bases at J, with 5 bases between the two ends. The length of the CDR3 is 11 residues. CDR3 residues: CASSEWDELFF. The CDR3 nucleotides read TGTGCCAGCAGTGAATGGGACGAGCTGTTTTTT.

V and J are TRBV5-8 and TRBJ1-5, with no clear D. The CDR3 totals 13 residues. Germline CDR1 SGHTS, CDR2 YDEGEE. With 4 bases removed from V and 6 bases from J, the gap between germline ends came to 11 bases. CDR3 residues: CASSLGRGQPQHF. DNA of the CDR3: TGTGCCAGCAGCCTCGGGAGAGGTCAGCCCCAGCATTTT.

The rearrangement links TRBV18 to TRBJ2-1; D gene unclear. Between the trimmed V and J ends, which lost 1 base and 5 bases, there was a span of 18 bases. The CDR3 has 17 residues. In germline, CDR1 is KGHSH, CDR2 LQKENI. Here the CDR3 reads CASSPQTPFVINNEQFF. The CDR3 DNA reads as TGTGCCAGCTCACCACAGACTCCTTTCGTCATTAACAATGAGCAGTTCTTC.

Concerning this clone: Other DNA sequences in this sample translate to the same CDR3. The chain employs TRBV5-1 and TRBJ2-2; no reliable D call. The CDR3 loop spans 15 amino acids. The V gene's germline CDR1 is SGHRS and CDR2 YFSETQ. The V end lost 0 bases, the J end lost 1 base, and 7 bases lay between the germline ends. The DNA of the CDR3 is TGCGCCAGCAGCTTGGAAGTATTGAACACCGGGGAGCTGTTTTTT. It encodes CASSLEVLNTGELFF.

With respect to this clone: The same CDR3 is also encoded by other DNA sequences in this sample. This chain connects TRBV5-1 to TRBJ2-1, with a tentative D call TRBD1 (6 bases). The CDR3 is 14 residues long. Germline assignment: CDR1 SGHRS and CDR2 YFSETQ. V dropped 4 bases and J dropped 1 base, with 9 bases sitting between them. Written as DNA, the CDR3 is TGCGCCAGCAGCGGTGGACAGTCCTACAATGAGCAGTTCTTC. Amino acid sequence: CASSGGQSYNEQFF.

V is TRBV6-5 and J is TRBJ1-1; D is ambiguous. CDR1 and CDR2 from the germline V gene are MNHEY and SVGAGI. The CDR3 contains 12 residues. The V end was cut by 4 bases, the J end by 8 bases, with 11 bases between. Here the CDR3 DNA reads TGTGCCAGCAGTTCCGGACTTTTCGAAGCTTTCTTT. The encoded protein is CASSSGLFEAFF.

V gene TRBV9 combines with J gene TRBJ1-4, with TRBD1 identical over 9 bases. Trimming took 2 bases from V and 8 from J; bases not matched to a gene: 4. This CDR3 contains 14 residues. Germline V lookup: CDR1 SGDLS, CDR2 YYNGEE. The CDR3 nucleotides read TGTGCCAGCAGCGTTGACAGGGGGAGGGAAAAACTGTTTTTT. This codes for CASSVDRGREKLFF.

In regard to this clone: Other DNA sequences from this sample encode an identical CDR3 as well. The chain uses TRBV4-3 and TRBJ2-3; 7 positions agree with TRBD2. The CDR3 spans 16 residues. Germline V CDR1 and CDR2: LGHNA, YSLEER. After removal of 0 bases from V and 1 base from J, the junction contained 4 bases not matched to a gene. The CDR3 loop reads CASSQELAGGTDTQYF. For the CDR3, the DNA is TGCGCCAGCAGCCAAGAGTTGGCGGGAGGCACAGATACGCAGTATTTT.

This clone was seen a few times. V gene TRBV6-5 combines with J gene TRBJ1-4, with D unclear. Germline V gives CDR1 MNHEY, CDR2 SVGAGI. V was pared by 5 bases and J by 7 bases, with 11 bases between. The CDR3 runs to 13 residues. The CDR3 loop reads CASSPGIGEKLFF. In nucleotides, the CDR3 is TGTGCCAGCAGTCCGGGGATAGGTGAAAAACTGTTTTTT.

Of note for this clone: This may be a read error, as it is one base from a much larger clone. Additional DNA sequences in this sample encode the identical CDR3. The rearrangement links TRBV5-6 to TRBJ2-5; D is ambiguous. The CDR3 covers 11 residues. Germline V lookup: CDR1 SGHDT, CDR2 YYEEEE. V shed 2 bases and J shed 4 bases, with 3 bases lying between them. The CDR3 DNA is TGTGCCAGCAGCTTCCGAGAGACCCAGTACTTC. It specifies CASSFRETQYF.

Points on this clone: Different DNA sequences within this sample yield the same CDR3. This chain connects TRBV10-3 to TRBJ2-5; D unclear. The ends were cut back, 0 bases at V and 5 bases at J, with 7 bases in the middle. The CDR3 is 13 residues long. Per germline, CDR1 ENHRY and CDR2 SYGVKD. The CDR3 spells CAISESAGETQYF. The CDR3 DNA reads as TGTGCCATCAGTGAGTCGGCCGGGGAGACCCAGTACTTC.